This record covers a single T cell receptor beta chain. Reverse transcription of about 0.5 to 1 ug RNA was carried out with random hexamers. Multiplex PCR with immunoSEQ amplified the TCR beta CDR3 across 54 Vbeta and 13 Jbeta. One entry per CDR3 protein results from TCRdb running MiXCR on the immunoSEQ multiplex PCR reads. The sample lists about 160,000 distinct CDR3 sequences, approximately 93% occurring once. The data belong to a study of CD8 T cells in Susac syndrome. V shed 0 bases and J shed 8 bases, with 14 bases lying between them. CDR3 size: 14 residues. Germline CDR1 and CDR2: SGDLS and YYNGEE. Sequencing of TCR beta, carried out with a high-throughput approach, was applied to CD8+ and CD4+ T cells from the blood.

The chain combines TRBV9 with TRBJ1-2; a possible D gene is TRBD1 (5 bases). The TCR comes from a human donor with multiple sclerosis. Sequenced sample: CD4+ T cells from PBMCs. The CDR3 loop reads CASSVGTSSWGYTF. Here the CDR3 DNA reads TGTGCCAGCAGCGTAGGGACATCTAGTTGGGGCTACACCTTC.